This is a list of T cell receptor beta chains from one sample in a study of OX40 agonist ivuxolimab in advanced cancers. TCRdb's copy holds only in-frame clones and misses some; the assay was immunoSEQ multiplex PCR. The sample includes 96,000 or so clones, approximately 80% seen only once; the top ten take less than 6%. The sample consisted of CD4+ or CD8+ T cells sorted from blood, taken in a trial of the OX40 agonist ivuxolimab. The source is an adult with an advanced solid tumor such as melanoma, head and neck, liver or kidney cancer. CDR3s include the opening cysteine and the closing phenylalanine or tryptophan. A D gene is named only where the DNA matches it firmly. Part of the rows lack a size; the others show once, few, many or a class for expanded clones.

len	v_gene	j_gene	d_gene	abundance	CDR3aa	CDR3nt
16	TRBV5-1	TRBJ2-7	TRBD2	NA	CASSLGGGGRSDEQYF	TGCGCCAGCAGCTTGGGGGGAGGCGGGAGAAGCGACGAGCAGTACTTC
15	TRBV27	TRBJ1-1	NA	NA	CASSFRRTMNTEAFF	TGTGCCAGCAGTTTCCGACGGACCATGAACACTGAAGCTTTCTTT
11	TRBV6-1	TRBJ1-2	NA	once	CASAGYYGYTF	TGTGCCAGCGCTGGCTATTATGGCTACACCTTC
17	TRBV10-3	TRBJ1-2	NA	once	CAITSVLGETDDYGYTF	TGTGCCATCACCTCAGTACTCGGGGAGACAGACGACTATGGCTACACCTTC
13	TRBV4-1	TRBJ1-2	NA	once	CASSQEGGWGYTF	TGCGCCAGCAGCCAAGAGGGGGGATGGGGCTACACCTTC
19	TRBV10-2	TRBJ2-7	TRBD1	NA	CASSVPPQAAGQGDFEQYF	TGCGCCAGCAGTGTCCCTCCTCAAGCAGCGGGACAGGGGGATTTCGAGCAGTACTTC
15	TRBV7-6	TRBJ1-6	NA	NA	CASSLAQVDNSPLHF	TGTGCCAGCAGCTTAGCGCAAGTGGATAATTCACCCCTCCACTTT
17	TRBV11-2	TRBJ1-1	NA	NA	CASSLDVSFGMNTEAFF	TGTGCCAGCAGCTTAGACGTCTCCTTCGGAATGAACACTGAAGCTTTCTTT
15	TRBV5-1	TRBJ2-3	NA	NA	CASSRGTLSTDTQYF	TGCGCCAGCAGCCGCGGGACACTTAGCACAGATACGCAGTATTTT
13	TRBV29-1	TRBJ2-2	NA	NA	CSVERASTGELFF	TGCAGCGTTGAAAGGGCTTCCACCGGGGAGCTGTTTTTT
14	TRBV6-5	TRBJ1-2	NA	NA	CASSYLAGSYGYTF	TGTGCCAGCAGTTACCTAGCGGGGAGCTATGGCTACACCTTC
18	TRBV6-1	TRBJ1-2	TRBD1	NA	CASSAPGATGIHYYGYTF	TGTGCCAGCAGTGCACCGGGGGCGACAGGGATCCACTACTATGGCTACACCTTC
13	TRBV6-6	TRBJ1-2	NA	once	CASSYSGGYGYTF	TGTGCCAGCAGTTATTCCGGGGGGTATGGCTACACCTTC
17	TRBV19	TRBJ2-2	NA	NA	CASSPTGTFKDTGELFF	TGTGCCAGTAGTCCGACAGGAACCTTTAAGGACACCGGGGAGCTGTTTTTT
13	TRBV5-1	TRBJ2-7	NA	few	CASSLEQNYEQYF	TGCGCCAGCAGCTTGGAACAGAACTACGAGCAGTACTTC
12	TRBV6-1	TRBJ1-1	NA	once	CASKYKDSAAFF	TGTGCCAGCAAATATAAGGACAGTGCGGCTTTCTTT
13	TRBV27	TRBJ1-1	NA	NA	CASSWEGDTEAFF	TGTGCCAGCAGTTGGGAAGGAGACACTGAAGCTTTCTTT
14	TRBV5-1	TRBJ2-7	TRBD2	NA	CASSVTSGSYEQYF	TGCGCCAGCAGCGTGACTAGCGGGTCCTACGAGCAGTACTTC
15	TRBV2	TRBJ1-6	NA	NA	CASSGGVDLGSPLHF	TGTGCCAGCAGTGGAGGCGTCGACCTGGGTTCACCCCTCCACTTT
19	TRBV5-7	TRBJ1-6	NA	once	CASSQLIGSLFSYNSPLHF	TGTGCCAGCAGCCAGCTAATTGGTTCCCTGTTCTCCTATAATTCACCCCTCCACTTT
12	TRBV7-9	TRBJ1-6	NA	few	CASGGRESPLHF	TGTGCCAGCGGGGGAAGGGAATCACCCCTCCACTTT
13	TRBV5-1	TRBJ2-1	TRBD2	NA	CASTRGAIDEQFF	TGCGCCAGCACGCGGGGGGCTATCGATGAGCAGTTCTTC
15	TRBV2	TRBJ1-1	NA	few	CASSPQQSLNTEAFF	TGTGCCAGCAGTCCACAACAGAGCCTGAACACTGAAGCTTTCTTT
13	TRBV6-6	TRBJ2-3	NA	NA	CASSRDGTDTQYF	TGTGCCAGCAGCCGGGATGGGACAGATACGCAGTATTTT
14	TRBV30	TRBJ2-3	NA	NA	CAWRDLYGADTQYF	TGTGCCTGGAGGGACCTCTATGGTGCAGATACGCAGTATTTT
13	TRBV19	TRBJ2-7	NA	NA	CASSKGQKYEQYF	TGTGCCAGTAGTAAGGGACAAAAATACGAGCAGTACTTC
15	TRBV9	TRBJ1-5	TRBD1	few	CASSLTGDPDQPQHF	TGTGCCAGCAGCTTAACAGGGGATCCGGATCAGCCCCAGCATTTT
13	TRBV7-3	TRBJ2-7	NA	NA	CASSPYGPYEQYF	TGTGCCAGCAGCCCCTACGGGCCCTACGAGCAGTACTTC
12	TRBV6-6	TRBJ1-2	NA	NA	CASNPGNYGYTF	TGTGCCAGCAACCCCGGGAACTATGGCTACACCTTC
16	TRBV7-6	TRBJ2-3	NA	NA	CASSPRTLIGTDTQYF	TGTGCCAGCAGCCCGCGGACTTTGATCGGCACAGATACGCAGTATTTT
13	TRBV18	TRBJ2-1	NA	NA	CASSNQGHNEQFF	TGTGCCAGCTCTAATCAGGGGCACAATGAGCAGTTCTTC
13	TRBV7-2	TRBJ1-5	TRBD1	NA	CASSLAGQGSQHF	TGTGCCAGCAGCTTAGCGGGACAGGGCAGCCAGCATTTT
14	TRBV11-2	TRBJ1-2	TRBD1	once	CASSQTGDNYGYTF	TGTGCCAGCAGCCAGACAGGGGATAACTATGGCTACACCTTC
14	TRBV7-9	TRBJ1-3	NA	NA	CASSLGPGGNTIYF	TGTGCCAGCAGCTTAGGGCCCGGGGGAAACACCATATATTTT
13	TRBV5-1	TRBJ1-2	NA	NA	CASSPDNAGGYTF	TGCGCCAGCAGCCCCGACAATGCCGGTGGCTACACCTTC
13	TRBV28	TRBJ1-1	NA	NA	CASSLAENTEAFF	TGTGCCAGCAGTTTAGCAGAGAACACTGAAGCTTTCTTT
14	TRBV12-5	TRBJ2-2	NA	NA	CASGLVQESGELFF	TGTGCTAGTGGTTTGGTACAGGAGTCCGGGGAGCTGTTTTTT
13	TRBV27	TRBJ1-1	NA	NA	CASSLRGNTEAFF	TGTGCCAGCAGTTTAAGAGGGAACACTGAAGCTTTCTTT
12	TRBV7-2	TRBJ1-1	TRBD1	NA	CASSLGDRKAFF	TGTGCCAGCAGCTTAGGGGACAGAAAAGCTTTCTTT
15	TRBV27	TRBJ2-3	TRBD2	NA	CASSRGGRSTDTQYF	TGTGCCAGCAGCCGGGGGGGTCGTAGCACAGATACGCAGTATTTT
12	TRBV7-6	TRBJ1-1	NA	NA	CASSLGSNEAFF	TGTGCCAGCAGCTTGGGTTCTAACGAAGCTTTCTTT
14	TRBV6-6	TRBJ2-7	TRBD1	once	CASSAQGAGYEQYF	TGTGCCAGCAGCGCACAGGGGGCGGGGTACGAGCAGTACTTC
15	TRBV5-1	TRBJ2-2	NA	NA	CASSFGTPRAGELFF	TGCGCCAGCAGCTTTGGGACACCTCGGGCCGGGGAGCTGTTTTTT
13	TRBV28	TRBJ1-3	NA	NA	CASKEGSGNTIYF	TGTGCCAGCAAGGAGGGTTCTGGAAACACCATATATTTT
15	TRBV6-5	TRBJ1-1	NA	NA	CASSYSGRKNTEAFF	TGTGCCAGCAGTTACTCGGGACGGAAGAACACTGAAGCTTTCTTT
14	TRBV5-1	TRBJ2-1	NA	NA	CASSFGQPGNEQFF	TGCGCCAGCAGCTTCGGACAACCGGGGAATGAGCAGTTCTTC
14	TRBV7-3	TRBJ1-1	NA	many	CASSPEGLGDEAFF	TGTGCCAGCAGCCCAGAGGGGCTCGGGGATGAAGCTTTCTTT
14	TRBV19	TRBJ1-5	NA	NA	CATRDGNSNQPQHF	TGTGCCACCCGCGACGGTAATAGCAATCAGCCCCAGCATTTT
16	TRBV19	TRBJ1-2	NA	few	CASSRRAVRADYGYTF	TGTGCCAGTAGTCGAAGGGCGGTAAGGGCGGACTATGGCTACACCTTC
16	TRBV7-8	TRBJ2-3	NA	once	CASSLGFLEGADTQYF	TGTGCCAGCAGCTTAGGCTTCCTCGAGGGGGCAGATACGCAGTATTTT
15	TRBV7-6	TRBJ2-2	TRBD2	NA	CASSRTRRNTGELFF	TGTGCCAGCAGTCGGACTAGAAGGAACACCGGGGAGCTGTTTTTT
16	TRBV4-1	TRBJ1-6	TRBD1	NA	CASSQARTGLNSPLHF	TGCGCCAGCAGCCAGGCGCGGACAGGGTTAAATTCACCCCTCCACTTT
15	TRBV5-1	TRBJ2-5	NA	NA	CASSLDARLQETQYF	TGCGCCAGCAGCTTGGACGCCAGACTTCAAGAGACCCAGTACTTC
13	TRBV5-8	TRBJ2-1	TRBD2	NA	CASTRTSVGEQFF	TGTGCCAGCACGCGGACTAGCGTGGGTGAGCAGTTCTTC
16	TRBV7-8	TRBJ2-7	TRBD2	NA	CASSPLLAGGRNEQYF	TGTGCCAGCAGCCCATTGCTAGCGGGGGGGAGAAACGAGCAGTACTTC
14	TRBV6-6	TRBJ2-7	TRBD1	NA	CASKGAETLGEQYF	TGTGCCAGCAAGGGGGCAGAAACTCTAGGCGAGCAGTACTTC
14	TRBV6-5	TRBJ2-6	TRBD1	NA	CASTQGAGANVLTF	TGTGCCAGCACCCAGGGGGCTGGGGCCAACGTCCTGACTTTC
14	TRBV27	TRBJ2-7	TRBD1	NA	CASRTGTGGSEQYF	TGTGCCAGCAGAACCGGGACAGGAGGATCCGAGCAGTACTTC
11	TRBV20-1	TRBJ1-3	NA	NA	CSARTGATIYF	TGCAGTGCTAGAACCGGGGCCACCATATATTTT